Below, 9 T cell receptor delta chains from the same sample are listed, as sequenced in a study of Vδ1+ human thymocytes (dated by TCRdb to 2017 to 2018). Results the study describes overall, beyond this receptor: The thymic TRG and TRD repertoires appeared highly polyclonal, with Gaussian CDR3 length distributions, in contrast to the oligoclonal repertoires of peripheral blood.

The instrument given in TCRdb is Illumina MiSeq. RNA extraction was carried out with the RNeasy mini kit, and reverse transcription was then done using Superscript III. CDR3 amplicons were produced by multiplex PCR using pooled V-gene forward primers and a constant-region reverse primer with Illumina adaptor overhangs. The public reads were reprocessed by TCRdb using CATT, and rows of matching DNA were later combined. This sample comprises 20,000 to 25,000 delta-chain clones, over 25% of them detected only once. Around 1.5% of the sample rests with the top ten. Their target antigens are unknown. Material: Vdelta1+ gamma-delta thymocytes from the thymus. Taken with the paper, the label for cell subset or site translates to: FACS-sorted CD3+ TCRalphabeta- TCRVdelta1+ TCRVdelta2- thymocytes. The receptors shown here come from a boy in the first two years of life who had congenital heart surgery.

Regarding this clone: A much larger clone lies a single base off, so this may be a read error. In the same sample, other DNA sequences code for this CDR3. J is TRDJ1 and V is TRDV1, with D unresolved. V lost 1 base and J 11 bases, leaving 14 bases between the germline ends. This CDR3 has 13 residues. The germline V gene encodes CDR1 TSWWSYY and CDR2 QGS. CDR3 bases: TGTGCTCTTGGGGAACAAAGCCCAGGTGTTCTCATCTTT. Protein sequence: CALGEQSPGVLIF.

Worth noting for this clone: The sample contains more than one DNA sequence encoding this CDR3. The V call is TRDV1, the J call TRDJ1, with D uncertain. V dropped 3 bases and J dropped 4 bases, with 24 bases sitting between them. The CDR3 length is 18 residues. The germline V gene has CDR1 TSWWSYY and CDR2 QGS. For the CDR3, the DNA is TGTGCTCTTGGGGATCCGCCTCGAGCCCTCCTGAGGGTCGATAAACTCATCTTT. It yields the protein CALGDPPRALLRVDKLIF.

This clone has more than one count but fewer than ten. The chain is built from TRDV1 and TRDJ1, with 12 nucleotides matching TRDD3. The germline CDR1 and CDR2 sequences are TSWWSYY and QGS. The J segment lost 7 bases and the V segment lost 2 bases, leaving 14 bases of the junction unmatched. The CDR3 consists of 18 residues. Here the CDR3 reads CALGESDPLGDTRGKLIF. The DNA of the CDR3 is TGTGCTCTTGGGGAATCCGACCCACTGGGGGATACCAGGGGTAAACTCATCTTT.

This chain uses TRDV1 with TRDJ1; a possible D gene is TRDD2 (5 bases). The CDR3 has 14 residues. V lost 5 bases to trimming and J lost 1 base, with 11 bases between them. CDR1 is TSWWSYY, CDR2 QGS, per germline. The CDR3 DNA sequence: TGTGCTCTTGGGCCTTCACACGCCACCGATAAACTCATCTTT. It is translated as CALGPSHATDKLIF.

This clone showed up just a few times. It may be a read error: a sequence one base away is much more abundant. V and J are TRDV1 and TRDJ1, with D unresolved. The germline V and J ends were trimmed by 5 bases and 0 bases, with 13 bases remaining between them. CDR1 TSWWSYY and CDR2 QGS come from the germline V gene. The CDR3 consists of 15 residues. The CDR3 DNA sequence: TGTGCTCTTGGGCCCCAAACGAGGTACACCGATAAACTCATCTTT. As protein: CALGPQTRYTDKLIF.

The chain couples TRDV1 to TRDJ1; TRDD3 might be the D (6 bases). The CDR3 is 22 residues long. The germline V gene encodes CDR1 TSWWSYY and CDR2 QGS. The germline V and J ends were trimmed by 2 bases and 0 bases, with 31 bases remaining between them. The CDR3 nucleotides are TGTGCTCTTGGGGAAGAGGACATTACGACCTGGGGCCGAACCCCGTACACCGATAAACTCATCTTT. Amino acids: CALGEEDITTWGRTPYTDKLIF.

The chain is built from TRDV1 and TRDJ1, with TRDD3 as a possible D gene (8 bases). There are 23 residues in the CDR3. Trimming left V 2 bases short and J 0 bases short, with 34 bases between. Germline loops: CDR1 TSWWSYY, CDR2 QGS. CDR3 nucleotides: TGTGCTCTTGGGGAATTTAAATTTTTCCTACGGGGTGGGGGATTCCTGTACACCGATAAACTCATCTTT. As protein: CALGEFKFFLRGGGFLYTDKLIF.

This clone was picked up a small number of times. Other DNA sequences from this sample encode an identical CDR3 as well. The genes are TRDV2 and TRDJ2, with TRDD3 identical over 8 bases. The CDR3 is 24 residues long. J gave up 6 bases and V 1 base, and 33 bases lay outside the gene matches. Germline CDR1 reads GEAIGNYY; CDR2 reads EKD. CDR3 bases: TGTGCCTGTGACACTAAGGGATACGCTGAACCAGCTGTTGTTTTTGAGTATGGGGCAGCACAACTCTTCTTT. The encoded protein is CACDTKGYAEPAVVFEYGAAQLFF.

This chain links TRDV1 with TRDJ2; 9 bases are a match to TRDD3. Trimming removed 0 bases from V and 4 bases from J; junction bases left unmatched: 21. Germline values: CDR1 TSWWSYY, CDR2 QGS. The CDR3 loop spans 22 amino acids. CDR3 region: CALGELRLLPGGLEGATAQLFF. DNA for the CDR3: TGTGCTCTTGGGGAACTAAGGCTCCTACCTGGGGGATTAGAAGGGGCGACAGCACAACTCTTCTTT.